The following is a T cell receptor (beta chain) sequence with its context. This sample stems from a study of T-cell reconstitution after alpha-beta-depleted transplantation in children. The TCRbeta library incorporated unique molecular identifiers. TCRdb itself ran the PCR reads through MiXCR, one entry per CDR3 protein. Among roughly 16,000 distinct CDR3 sequences, roughly an eighth were seen once, and the ten largest hold under 75%. With 5 bases removed from V and 0 bases from J, the gap between germline ends came to 7 bases. The germline CDR1 and CDR2 sequences are LGHDT and YNNKEL (reference sequence). The CDR3 runs to 13 residues.

Sequenced material: PBMCs, mostly from graft donor cells, taken 180 days after TCRalphabeta/CD19-depleted stem cell transplant. The sequence came from a boy under two years old who had a stem cell transplant for Wiskott-Aldrich syndrome, so the T cells may come from the graft donor. The V gene is TRBV3-1, the J gene TRBJ1-1, with a tentative D call TRBD1 (5 bases). Here the CDR3 reads CASSAGLNTEAFF. The CDR3 DNA reads as TGTGCCAGCAGCGCAGGGTTGAACACTGAAGCTTTCTTT.